This T cell receptor (beta chain) originates from a study of blood T cell repertoires in COVID-19. In the study overall: T cells, B-cell-depleted T cells, or PBMCs provided the cDNA or gDNA that served as material.

The CDR3 consists of 14 residues. The germline CDR1 and CDR2 sequences are SGHRS and YFSETQ. V dropped 6 bases and J dropped 5; count of bases not matched to a gene: 8. Assay used: immunoSEQ multiplex PCR; TCRdb lists only in-frame clones, some missing. The sample has approximately 220,000 clones, 86% seen once. The participants were between about 18 and 90 years old and came from roughly 24 US areas. The chain joins TRBV5-1 to TRBJ1-1, with TRBD1 matching over 9 bases. The sequenced material came from PBMCs or T cells enriched from blood (not recorded which). This clonotype was obtained from a woman aged 40 to 55 with acute COVID-19. CDR3 in DNA: TGCGCCAGCAACATGGGGACAGGGTCAACTGAAGCTTTCTTT. It codes for CASNMGTGSTEAFF.